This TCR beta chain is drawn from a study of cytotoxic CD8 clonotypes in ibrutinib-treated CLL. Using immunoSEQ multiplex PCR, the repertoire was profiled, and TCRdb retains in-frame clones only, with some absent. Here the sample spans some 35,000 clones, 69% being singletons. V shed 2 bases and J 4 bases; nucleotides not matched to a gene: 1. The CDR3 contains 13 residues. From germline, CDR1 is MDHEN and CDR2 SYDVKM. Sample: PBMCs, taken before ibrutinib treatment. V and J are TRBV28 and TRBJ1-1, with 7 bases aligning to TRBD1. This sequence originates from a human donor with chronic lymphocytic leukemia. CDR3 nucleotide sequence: TGTGCCAGCAGTTTAACAGGGGTCACTGAAGCTTTCTTT. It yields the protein CASSLTGVTEAFF.